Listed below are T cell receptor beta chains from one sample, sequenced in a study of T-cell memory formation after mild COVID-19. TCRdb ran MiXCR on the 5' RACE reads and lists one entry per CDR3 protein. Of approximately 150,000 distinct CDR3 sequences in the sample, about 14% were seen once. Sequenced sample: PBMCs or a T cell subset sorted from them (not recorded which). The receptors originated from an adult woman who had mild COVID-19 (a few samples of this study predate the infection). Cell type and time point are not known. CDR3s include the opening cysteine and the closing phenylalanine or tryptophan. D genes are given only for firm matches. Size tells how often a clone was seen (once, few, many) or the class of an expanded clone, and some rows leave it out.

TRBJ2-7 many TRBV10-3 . CAISVSNSYEQYF TGTGCCATCAGTGTGTCTAACTCCTACGAGCAGTACTTC
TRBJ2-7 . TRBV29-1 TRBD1 CSALIPGQGANEQYF TGCAGCGCTCTTATACCGGGACAGGGGGCTAACGAGCAGTACTTC
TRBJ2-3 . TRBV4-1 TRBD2 CASSRLAENTDTQYF TGCGCCAGCAGCCGTCTAGCGGAAAACACAGATACGCAGTATTTT
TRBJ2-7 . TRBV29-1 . CSVEATGVYEQYF TGCAGCGTTGAAGCCACCGGGGTATACGAGCAGTACTTC
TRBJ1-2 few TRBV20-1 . CSAKGGQYLGGNYGYTF TGCAGTGCTAAAGGGGGGCAGTACTTAGGTGGGAACTATGGCTACACCTTC
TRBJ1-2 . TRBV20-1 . CSAGAWEGYTF TGCAGTGCTGGCGCGTGGGAAGGCTACACCTTC
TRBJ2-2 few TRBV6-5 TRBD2 CASRPRLAANTGELFF TGTGCCAGCAGGCCCCGACTAGCGGCGAACACCGGGGAGCTGTTTTTT
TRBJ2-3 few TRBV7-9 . CASSLEQWTSDTQYF TGTGCCAGCAGCTTAGAACAGTGGACTTCAGATACGCAGTATTTT
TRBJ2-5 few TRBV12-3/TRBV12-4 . CASSFGATGMGETQYF TGTGCCAGCAGTTTTGGGGCCACAGGGATGGGAGAGACCCAGTACTTC
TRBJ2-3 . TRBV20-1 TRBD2 CSARSLGLAGADTQYF TGCAGTGCTAGATCCCTAGGACTAGCGGGGGCAGATACGCAGTATTTT
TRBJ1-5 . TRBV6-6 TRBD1 CASSRRQGLLWDQPQHF TGTGCCAGCAGTCGTAGACAGGGGTTGCTTTGGGATCAGCCCCAGCATTTT
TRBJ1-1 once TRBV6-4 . CASSFGENTEAFF TGTGCCAGCAGCTTTGGGGAGAACACTGAAGCTTTCTTT
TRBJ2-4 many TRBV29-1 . CSAGDLAKNIQYF TGCAGCGCTGGCGACCTAGCCAAAAACATTCAGTACTTC
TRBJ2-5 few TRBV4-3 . CASSESWVGVSEETQYF TGCGCCAGCAGCGAATCTTGGGTGGGAGTAAGCGAGGAGACCCAGTACTTC
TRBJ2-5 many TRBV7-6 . CASTLGGQQETQYF TGTGCCAGCACCTTGGGTGGGCAGCAAGAGACCCAGTACTTC
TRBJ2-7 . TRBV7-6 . CASSIETSAGYEQYF TGTGCCAGCAGCATAGAGACCTCCGCAGGCTACGAGCAGTACTTC
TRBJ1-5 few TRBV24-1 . CATSDLKVCAECHSNQPQHF TGTGCCACCAGTGATTTGAAGGTGTGTGCAGAGTGCCATAGCAATCAGCCCCAGCATTTT
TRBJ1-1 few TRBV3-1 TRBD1 CASSQVPGQGNEAFF TGTGCCAGCAGCCAGGTCCCGGGACAGGGAAATGAAGCTTTCTTT
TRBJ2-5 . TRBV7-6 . CASSPEMTGGETQYF TGTGCCAGCAGCCCAGAGATGACAGGAGGAGAGACCCAGTACTTC
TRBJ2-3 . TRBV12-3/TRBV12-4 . CASSRVRWGGTDTQYF TGTGCCAGCAGCCGAGTCCGGTGGGGGGGCACAGATACGCAGTATTTT
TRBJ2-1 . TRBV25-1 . CASEGHRQFF TGTGCCAGCGAGGGGCACAGGCAGTTCTTC
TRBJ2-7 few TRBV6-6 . CASSILPQPTTYEQYF TGTGCCAGCAGCATCCTGCCCCAGCCGACGACCTACGAGCAGTACTTC
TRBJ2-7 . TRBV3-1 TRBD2 CASSHLAVRHEQYF TGTGCCAGCAGCCATCTAGCGGTGAGACACGAGCAGTACTTC